This record concerns one T cell receptor beta chain sequence. Its antigen remains unknown. CD45RO-negative CD8 cells positively selected for CCR7 made up the naive population, which excluded terminally differentiated effector memory CD45RA+ cells. The study drew all its donors from Caucasian adults living in Nashville, Tennessee. Deletions cut 5 bases from V and 2 bases from J, with 16 bases between. CDR1 SGHVS and CDR2 FQNEAQ come from the germline V gene. This CDR3 has 15 residues. Measured with immunoSEQ multiplex PCR; TCRdb has only the in-frame clones, and not every one. The sample gives roughly 850,000 clones, roughly 96% of which show up once; around 0.21% is in the top ten. The sample comes from a study of shared clonotypes between healthy human individuals. Study-level points and caveats: Approximately 4.6% of naive CD4 clonotypes were shared across a few donors.

The rearrangement links TRBV7-8 to TRBJ2-7, with D uncertain. What was sequenced was naive CD8+ T cells sorted from blood. This receptor was obtained from a man aged 25 to 45 in good health. CDR3 sequence reads: CASSQVQPSAYEQYF. DNA for the CDR3: TGTGCCAGCAGCCAAGTACAGCCTTCCGCCTACGAGCAGTACTTC.